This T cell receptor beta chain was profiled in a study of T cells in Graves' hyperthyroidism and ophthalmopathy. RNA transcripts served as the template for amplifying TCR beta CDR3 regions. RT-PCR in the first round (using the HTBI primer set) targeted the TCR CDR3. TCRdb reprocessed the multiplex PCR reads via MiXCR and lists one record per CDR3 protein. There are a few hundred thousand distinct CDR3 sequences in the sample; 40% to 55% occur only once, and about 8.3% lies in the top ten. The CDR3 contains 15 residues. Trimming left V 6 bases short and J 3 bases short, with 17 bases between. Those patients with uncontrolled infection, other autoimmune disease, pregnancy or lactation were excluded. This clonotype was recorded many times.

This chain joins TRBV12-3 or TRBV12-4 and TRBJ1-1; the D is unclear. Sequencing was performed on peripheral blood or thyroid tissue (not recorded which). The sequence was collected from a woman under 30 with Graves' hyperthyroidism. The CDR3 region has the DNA TGTGCCAGCAGCCTTTTACCCCTCCGGTACACTGAAGCTTTCTTT. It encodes CASSLLPLRYTEAFF.